Listed here is a single T cell receptor (beta chain). Its antigen is unidentified. The sample belongs to a study of T cell responses to AZD1222 COVID-19 vaccine. The ends were cut back, 7 bases at V and 0 bases at J, with 15 bases in the middle. The CDR3 is 15 residues long. CDR1 is SNHLY and CDR2 is FYNNEI in the germline V gene. Sequencing used immunoSEQ multiplex PCR; TCRdb keeps in-frame clones, though not all of them. Seen here are around 190,000 clones, about nine tenths observed once, and the top ten hold 1.5% to 2%. Study findings and constraints: Vaccine-associated CD4 TCRs ranged over spike, dominating at 160-218 and 743-854. A mostly white British donor set with more females was recruited, and clonal diversity was possibly underestimated. Targets within unmutated variant regions were reportedly found for nearly half of spike-specific TCRs.

The TCR was taken from an adult who received the AZD1222 COVID-19 vaccine. Here the sequenced sample was peripheral blood, taken 28 days after the second AZD1222 dose. The V and J genes are TRBV2 and TRBJ2-5; no firm D call. CDR3 DNA sequence: TGTGCCAGCAACGTCTACGTTGGTTACCAAGAGACCCAGTACTTC. Its translation: CASNVYVGYQETQYF.